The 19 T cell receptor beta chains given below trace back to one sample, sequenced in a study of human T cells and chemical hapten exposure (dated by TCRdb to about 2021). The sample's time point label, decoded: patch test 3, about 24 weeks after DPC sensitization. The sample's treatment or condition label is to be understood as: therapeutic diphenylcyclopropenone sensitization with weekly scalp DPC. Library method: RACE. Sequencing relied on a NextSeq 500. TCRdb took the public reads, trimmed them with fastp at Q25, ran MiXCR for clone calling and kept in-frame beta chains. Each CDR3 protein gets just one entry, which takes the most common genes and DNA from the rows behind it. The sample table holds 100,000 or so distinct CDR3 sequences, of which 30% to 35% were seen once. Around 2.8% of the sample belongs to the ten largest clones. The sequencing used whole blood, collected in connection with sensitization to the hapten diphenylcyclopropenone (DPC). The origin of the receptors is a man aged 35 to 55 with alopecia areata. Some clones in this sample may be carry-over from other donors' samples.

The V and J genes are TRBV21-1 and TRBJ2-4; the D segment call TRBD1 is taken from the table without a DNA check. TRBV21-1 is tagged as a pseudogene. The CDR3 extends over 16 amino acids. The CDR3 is CASSIGTGRCKNIQYF. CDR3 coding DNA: TGTGCCAGCAGCATTGGGACAGGCCGGTGCAAAAACATTCAGTACTTC.

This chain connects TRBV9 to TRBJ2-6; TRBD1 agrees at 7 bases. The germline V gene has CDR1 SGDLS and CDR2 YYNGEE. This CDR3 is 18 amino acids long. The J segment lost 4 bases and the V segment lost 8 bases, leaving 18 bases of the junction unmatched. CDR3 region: CARITRRGRSIGANVLTF. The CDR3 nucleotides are TGTGCCAGAATTACCCGAAGGGGGCGGTCGATAGGGGCCAACGTCCTGACTTTC.

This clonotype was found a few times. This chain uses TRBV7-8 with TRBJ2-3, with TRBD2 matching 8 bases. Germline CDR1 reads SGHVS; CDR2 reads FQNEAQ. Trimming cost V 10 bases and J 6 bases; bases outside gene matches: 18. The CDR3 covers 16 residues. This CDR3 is CAISPGLDGPRDTQYF. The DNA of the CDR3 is TGTGCCATCTCCCCGGGACTAGATGGCCCCCGGGATACGCAGTATTTT.

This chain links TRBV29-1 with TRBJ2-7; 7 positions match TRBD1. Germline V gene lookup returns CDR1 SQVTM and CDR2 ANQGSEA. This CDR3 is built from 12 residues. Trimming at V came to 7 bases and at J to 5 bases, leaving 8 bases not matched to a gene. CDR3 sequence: CSALTGTHEQYV. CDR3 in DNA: TGCAGCGCCTTGACAGGGACCCACGAGCAGTACGTC.

In DNA, the CDR3 is TGTGCCAGCAGAACAACAGGGGGCTCTGGAAACACCATATATTTT. This codes for CASRTTGGSGNTIYF. The chain carries TRBV6-5 and TRBJ1-3, with 8 bases aligning to TRBD1. The trim removed 6 bases at V and 0 bases at J, leaving 4 bases unmatched. This CDR3 comprises 15 residues. Germline V lookup: CDR1 MNHEY, CDR2 SVGAGI.

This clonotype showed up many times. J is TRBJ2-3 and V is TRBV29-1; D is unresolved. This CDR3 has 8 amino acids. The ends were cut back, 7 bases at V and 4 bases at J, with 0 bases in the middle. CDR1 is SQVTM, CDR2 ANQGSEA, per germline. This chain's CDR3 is CSADTQYF. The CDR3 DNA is TGCAGCGCAGATACGCAGTATTTT.

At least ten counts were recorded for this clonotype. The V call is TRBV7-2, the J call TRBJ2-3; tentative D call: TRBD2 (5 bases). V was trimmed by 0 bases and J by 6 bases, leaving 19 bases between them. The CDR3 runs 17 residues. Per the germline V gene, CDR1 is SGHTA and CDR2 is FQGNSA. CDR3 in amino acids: CASSLALSTTPVDTQYF. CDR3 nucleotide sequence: TGTGCCAGCAGCTTAGCGCTCTCGACTACTCCTGTGGATACGCAGTATTTT.

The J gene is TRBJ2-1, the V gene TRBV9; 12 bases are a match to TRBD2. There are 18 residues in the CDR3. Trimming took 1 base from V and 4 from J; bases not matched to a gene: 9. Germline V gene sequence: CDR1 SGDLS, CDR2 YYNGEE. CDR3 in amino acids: CASSVSGTSGLVYNEQFF. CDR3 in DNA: TGTGCCAGCAGCGTATCTGGGACTAGCGGGCTCGTATACAATGAGCAGTTCTTC.

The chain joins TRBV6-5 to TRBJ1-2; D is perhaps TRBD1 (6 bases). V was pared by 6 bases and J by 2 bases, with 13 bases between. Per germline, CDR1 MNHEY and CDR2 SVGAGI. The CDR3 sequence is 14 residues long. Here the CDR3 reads CASSNDRRNYGYTF. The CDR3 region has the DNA TGTGCCAGCAGCAACGACAGGAGAAACTATGGCTACACCTTC.

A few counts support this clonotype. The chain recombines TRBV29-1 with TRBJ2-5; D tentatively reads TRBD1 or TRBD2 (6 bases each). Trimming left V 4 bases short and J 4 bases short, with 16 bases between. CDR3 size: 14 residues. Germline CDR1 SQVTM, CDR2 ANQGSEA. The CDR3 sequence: CSVGWGAGGETQYF. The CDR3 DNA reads TGCAGCGTTGGATGGGGGGCCGGAGGAGAGACCCAGTACTTC.

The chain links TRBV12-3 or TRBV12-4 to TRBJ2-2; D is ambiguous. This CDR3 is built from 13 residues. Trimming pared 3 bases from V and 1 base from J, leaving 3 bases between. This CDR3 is CASSLQNTGELFF. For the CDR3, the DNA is TGTGCCAGCAGTTTGCAGAACACCGGGGAGCTGTTTTTT.

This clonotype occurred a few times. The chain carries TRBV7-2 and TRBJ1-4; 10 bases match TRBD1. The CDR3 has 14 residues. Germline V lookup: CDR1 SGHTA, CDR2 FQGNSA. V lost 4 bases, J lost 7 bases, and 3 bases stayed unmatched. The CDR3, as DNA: TGTGCCAGCAGCTCCGGGACAGGGGTTGAAAAACTGTTTTTT. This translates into CASSSGTGVEKLFF.

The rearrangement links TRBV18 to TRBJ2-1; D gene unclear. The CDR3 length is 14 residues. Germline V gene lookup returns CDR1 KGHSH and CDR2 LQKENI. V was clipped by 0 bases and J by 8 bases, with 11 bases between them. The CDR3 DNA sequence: TGTGCCAGCTCACCACCGCACGGGTCGGATGAGCAGTTCTTC. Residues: CASSPPHGSDEQFF. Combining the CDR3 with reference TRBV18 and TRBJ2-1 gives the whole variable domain NAGVMQNPRHLVRRRGQEARLRCSPMKGHSHVYWYRQLPEEGLKFMVYLQKENIIDESGMPKERFSAEFPKEGPSILRIQQVVRGDSAAYFCASSPPHGSDEQFFGPGTRLTVL.

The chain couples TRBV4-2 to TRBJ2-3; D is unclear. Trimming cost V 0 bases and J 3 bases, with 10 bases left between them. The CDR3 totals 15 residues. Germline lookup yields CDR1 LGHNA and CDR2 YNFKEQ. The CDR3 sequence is CASSQEYLATDTQYF. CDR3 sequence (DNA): TGTGCCAGCAGCCAAGAGTATTTGGCGACAGATACGCAGTATTTT.

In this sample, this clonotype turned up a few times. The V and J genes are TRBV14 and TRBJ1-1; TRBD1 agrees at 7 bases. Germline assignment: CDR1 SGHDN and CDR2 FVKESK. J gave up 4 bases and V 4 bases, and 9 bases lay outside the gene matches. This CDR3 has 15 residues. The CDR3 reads CASSLPRGRITEAFF. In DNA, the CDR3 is TGTGCCAGCAGCCTGCCAAGGGGGCGAATCACTGAAGCTTTCTTT.

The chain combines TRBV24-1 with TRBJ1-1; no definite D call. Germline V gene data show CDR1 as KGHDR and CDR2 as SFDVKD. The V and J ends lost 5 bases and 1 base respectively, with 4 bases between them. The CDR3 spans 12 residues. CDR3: CATSAGNTEAFF. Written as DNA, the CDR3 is TGTGCCACCAGTGCTGGGAACACTGAAGCTTTCTTT.

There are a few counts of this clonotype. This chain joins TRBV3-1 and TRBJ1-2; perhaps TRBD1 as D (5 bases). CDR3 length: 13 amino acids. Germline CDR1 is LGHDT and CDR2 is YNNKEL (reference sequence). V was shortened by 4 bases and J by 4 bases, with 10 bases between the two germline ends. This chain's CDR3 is CASSPEGTYGYTF. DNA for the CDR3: TGTGCCAGCAGCCCGGAGGGGACCTATGGCTACACCTTC.

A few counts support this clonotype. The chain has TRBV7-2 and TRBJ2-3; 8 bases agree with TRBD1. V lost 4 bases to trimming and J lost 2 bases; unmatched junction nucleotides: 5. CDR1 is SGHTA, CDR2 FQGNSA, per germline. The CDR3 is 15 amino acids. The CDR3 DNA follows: TGTGCCAGCAGCTCACAGGGGGGCCCCACAGATACGCAGTATTTT. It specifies CASSSQGGPTDTQYF.

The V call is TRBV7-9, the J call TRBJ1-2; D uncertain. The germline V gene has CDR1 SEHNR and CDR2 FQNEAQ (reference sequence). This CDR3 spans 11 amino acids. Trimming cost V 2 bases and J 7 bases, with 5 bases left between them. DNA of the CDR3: TGTGCCAGCAGCTTATCGCTTGGCTACACCTTC. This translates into CASSLSLGYTF.